The 14 T cell receptor beta chains given below trace back to one sample, sequenced in a study of T cells in Graves' hyperthyroidism and ophthalmopathy (dated by TCRdb to about 2019). Receptor libraries were prepared by multiplex PCR. The sequencing machine was an Illumina HiSeq 2000. The TCR beta CDR3 regions were amplified from the RNA transcripts. A first-round RT-PCR of the TCR CDR3 used the HTBI primer set with the Qiagen OneStep RT-PCR kit. TCRdb cleaned the public reads at Q25 with fastp, built clones with MiXCR and kept in-frame beta chains. Entries that share a CDR3 protein sequence are merged under the most common genes and DNA. This sample gives around 340,000 distinct CDR3 sequences in total; around 16% of them show up just once. The ten largest clones take up 33% of the sample. The sequencing input was blood. These TCRs come from a man aged 25-40 years with Graves' hyperthyroidism.

This clonotype was counted many times. The rearrangement uses TRBV29-1 and TRBJ2-3; D gene ambiguous. The CDR3 is 16 residues long. Between the trimmed V and J ends, which lost 8 bases and 3 bases, there was a span of 24 bases. The V gene's germline CDR1 is SQVTM and CDR2 ANQGSEA. Here the CDR3 reads CSSGPDGRSVTDTQYF. The DNA for the CDR3 is TGCAGCTCGGGCCCGGACGGTCGGAGTGTTACAGATACGCAGTATTTT.

As concerns this clonotype: This sequence may be a read error, since a much larger clone differs from it by one base. CDR3: CASSTRGSNSYGQYF. CDR3 nucleotides: TGTGCCAGCAGCACCAGGGGGTCGAACTCCTACGGGCAGTACTTC. V usage is TRBV7-6 and J usage is TRBJ2-7, with 7 positions matching TRBD1. Germline CDR1 is SGHVS and CDR2 is FNYEAQ. This CDR3 has 15 amino acids.

This clonotype was seen at least ten times. V is TRBV20-1 and J is TRBJ2-3; perhaps TRBD1 as D (5 bases). The CDR3 sequence is 14 residues long. CDR1 and CDR2 from the germline V gene are DFQATT and SNEGSKA (reference sequence). Between the trimmed V and J ends, which lost 0 bases and 5 bases, there was a span of 12 bases. CDR3 residues: CSARDPLGRDTQYF. CDR3 coding DNA: TGCAGTGCTAGAGACCCGCTGGGGCGAGATACGCAGTATTTT.

This clonotype was found a few times. The chain uses TRBV19 and TRBJ2-1; 9 bases map to TRBD2. Per the germline V gene, CDR1 is LNHDA and CDR2 is SQIVND (reference sequence). J was trimmed by 7 bases and V by 2 bases; bases with no gene match: 9. The CDR3 length is 16 residues. The CDR3 loop reads CASSIMASGRPNEQFF. The DNA of the CDR3 is TGTGCCAGTAGTATAATGGCCAGCGGGAGGCCAAATGAGCAGTTCTTC.

At least ten counts were recorded for this clonotype. The chain joins TRBV12-3 or TRBV12-4 to TRBJ2-5, with 9 nucleotides matching TRBD2. The CDR3 contains 16 residues. The V and J ends lost 6 bases and 5 bases, in that order; junction bases with no gene match: 13. The CDR3 DNA reads TGTGCCAGCAGAGTAGGTCGGCGGGAGGGATGGGAGACCCAGTACTTC. This encodes CASRVGRREGWETQYF.

The table lists this clonotype with many counts. The V and J genes are TRBV12-3 or TRBV12-4 and TRBJ1-2, with D perhaps TRBD1 (5 bases). The V and J ends lost 4 bases and 8 bases respectively, with 20 bases between them. There are 15 residues in the CDR3. The CDR3 region is CASSYPSGGRKGYTF. The CDR3 nucleotides read TGTGCCAGCAGTTACCCATCGGGGGGTCGTAAGGGCTACACCTTC.

This clonotype was found a few times. The chain combines TRBV9 with TRBJ2-1, with D maybe TRBD2 (6 bases). The CDR3 loop spans 15 amino acids. V shed 0 bases and J shed 2 bases, with 9 bases lying between them. Germline CDR1 is SGDLS and CDR2 is YYNGEE. The CDR3 sequence: CASSVDGSPYNEQFF. CDR3 nucleotides: TGTGCCAGCAGCGTAGACGGGAGTCCCTACAATGAGCAGTTCTTC.

This chain links TRBV5-1 with TRBJ2-3; unclear D gene. The germline CDR1 and CDR2 sequences are SGHRS and YFSETQ. V lost 5 bases to trimming and J lost 3 bases, with 7 bases between them. This CDR3 spans 12 amino acids. The CDR3 nucleotides read TGCGCCAGCAGGTACCGAACAGATACGCAGTATTTT. Translation gives CASRYRTDTQYF.

The chain recombines TRBV14 with TRBJ2-4; no firm D call. The CDR3 is made up of 17 amino acids. V lost 4 bases and J 0 bases, leaving 16 bases between the germline ends. Germline V gene data show CDR1 as SGHDN and CDR2 as FVKESK. The CDR3 bases are TGTGCCAGCAGCCCCCTTCTTGGAGCCAAAGCCAAAAACATTCAGTACTTC. Translated, it gives CASSPLLGAKAKNIQYF.

The sample holds many counts of this clonotype. The genes are TRBV20-1 and TRBJ2-5; no firm D call. This CDR3 is 14 amino acids long. The V end was cut by 4 bases, the J end by 5 bases, with 17 bases between. CDR1 and CDR2 from the germline V gene are DFQATT and SNEGSKA (reference sequence). This chain's CDR3 is CSATVAHRRETQYF. The CDR3 coding sequence is TGCAGTGCTACGGTGGCTCACCGTCGGGAGACCCAGTACTTC.

This clonotype has more than one count but fewer than ten. The V call is TRBV5-6, the J call TRBJ2-2; D is uncertain. This CDR3 comprises 15 residues. The germline V gene encodes CDR1 SGHDT and CDR2 YYEEEE. V was clipped by 3 bases and J by 3 bases, with 12 bases between them. The CDR3 sequence is CASSSSELDTGELFF. The CDR3 nucleotides are TGTGCCAGCAGCTCTTCCGAACTTGACACCGGGGAGCTGTTTTTT.

This clonotype was seen repeatedly, ten times or more. This chain uses TRBV15 with TRBJ2-5; TRBD2 matches 13 bases. With 0 bases clipped from V and 4 bases from J, the junction kept 14 bases outside the gene matches. This CDR3 is 20 amino acids long. The germline V gene has CDR1 LNHNV and CDR2 YYDKDF (reference sequence). CDR3 in DNA: TGTGCCACCAGCAGAGATTCGGGCTCTAAAACTAGCGGGAGGGGAGAGACCCAGTACTTC. This encodes CATSRDSGSKTSGRGETQYF.

This clonotype was observed once. The V and J genes are TRBV4-1 and TRBJ2-3; no clear D gene. V lost 1 base, J lost 3 bases, and 11 bases lay in between. The CDR3 spans 15 residues. CDR1 is MGHRA, CDR2 YSYEKL, per germline. CDR3: CASSQGTRSTDTQYF. The CDR3 DNA sequence: TGCGCCAGCAGCCAAGGGACGAGGAGTACAGATACGCAGTATTTT.

This clonotype has at least ten counts. V is TRBV10-3 and J is TRBJ2-3, with a weak D call TRBD1 (6 bases). The germline V gene encodes CDR1 ENHRY and CDR2 SYGVKD. V lost 3 bases and J lost 6, with 16 bases in between. This CDR3 comprises 15 residues. The CDR3 nucleotides read TGTGCCATCAGTGACCCCAGGGGTAGTTCCGATACGCAGTATTTT. This translates into CAISDPRGSSDTQYF.